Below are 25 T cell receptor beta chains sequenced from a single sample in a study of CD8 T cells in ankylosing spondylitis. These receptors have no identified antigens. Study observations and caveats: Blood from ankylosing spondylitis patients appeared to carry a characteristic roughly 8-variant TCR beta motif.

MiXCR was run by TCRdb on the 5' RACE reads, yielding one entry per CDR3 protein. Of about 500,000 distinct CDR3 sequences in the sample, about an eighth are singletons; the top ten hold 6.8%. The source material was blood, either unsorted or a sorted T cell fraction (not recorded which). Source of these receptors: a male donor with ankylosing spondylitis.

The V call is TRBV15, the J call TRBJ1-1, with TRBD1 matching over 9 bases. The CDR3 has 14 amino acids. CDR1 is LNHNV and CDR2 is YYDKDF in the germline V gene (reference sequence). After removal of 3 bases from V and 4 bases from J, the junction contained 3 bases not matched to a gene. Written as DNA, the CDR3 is TGTGCCACCAGCAGGGCGACAGGGGGCACTGAAGCTTTCTTT. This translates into CATSRATGGTEAFF.

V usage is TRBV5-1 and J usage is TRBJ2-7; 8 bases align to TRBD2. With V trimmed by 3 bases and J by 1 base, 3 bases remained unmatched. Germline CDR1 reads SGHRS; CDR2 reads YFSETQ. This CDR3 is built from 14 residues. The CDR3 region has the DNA TGCGCCAGCAGCTCGGGCGGGGGGTCCTACGAGCAGTACGTC. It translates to CASSSGGGSYEQYV.

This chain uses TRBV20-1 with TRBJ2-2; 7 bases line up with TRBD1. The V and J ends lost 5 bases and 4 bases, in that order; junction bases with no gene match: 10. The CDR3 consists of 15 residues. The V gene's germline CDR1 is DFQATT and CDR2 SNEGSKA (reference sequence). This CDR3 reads CSAQRGRGSTGELFF. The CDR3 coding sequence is TGCAGTGCTCAGAGGGGCAGGGGGAGCACCGGGGAGCTGTTTTTT.

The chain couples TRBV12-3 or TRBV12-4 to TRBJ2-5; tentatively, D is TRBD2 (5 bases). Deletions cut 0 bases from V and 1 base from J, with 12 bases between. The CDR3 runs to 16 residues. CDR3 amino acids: CASSLALAVGQETQYF. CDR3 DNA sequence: TGTGCCAGCAGTTTAGCGCTAGCCGTGGGCCAAGAGACCCAGTACTTC.

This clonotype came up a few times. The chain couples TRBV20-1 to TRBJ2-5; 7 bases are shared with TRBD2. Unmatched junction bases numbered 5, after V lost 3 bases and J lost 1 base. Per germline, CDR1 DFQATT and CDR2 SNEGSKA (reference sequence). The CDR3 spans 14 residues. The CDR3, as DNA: TGCAGTGCTAGCGGGAGGCTTGGCCAAGAGACCCAGTACTTC. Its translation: CSASGRLGQETQYF.

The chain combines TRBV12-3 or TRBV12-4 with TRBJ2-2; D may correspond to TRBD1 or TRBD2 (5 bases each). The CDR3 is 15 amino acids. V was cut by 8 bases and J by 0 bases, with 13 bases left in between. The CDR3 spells CASGTGPANTGELFF. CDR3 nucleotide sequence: TGTGCCAGCGGGACGGGGCCCGCGAACACCGGGGAGCTGTTTTTT.

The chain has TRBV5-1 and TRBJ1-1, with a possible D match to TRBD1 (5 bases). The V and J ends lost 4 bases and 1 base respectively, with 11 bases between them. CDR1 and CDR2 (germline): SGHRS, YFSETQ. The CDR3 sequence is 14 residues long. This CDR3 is CASSLDGQNTEAFF. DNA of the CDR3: TGCGCCAGCAGCCTAGATGGACAGAACACTGAAGCTTTCTTT. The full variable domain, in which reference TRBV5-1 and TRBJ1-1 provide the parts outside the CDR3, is KAGVTQTPRYLIKTRGQQVTLSCSPISGHRSVSWYQQTPGQGLQFLFEYFSETQRNKGNFPGRFSGRQFSNSRSEMNVSTLELGDSALYLCASSLDGQNTEAFFGQGTRLTVV.

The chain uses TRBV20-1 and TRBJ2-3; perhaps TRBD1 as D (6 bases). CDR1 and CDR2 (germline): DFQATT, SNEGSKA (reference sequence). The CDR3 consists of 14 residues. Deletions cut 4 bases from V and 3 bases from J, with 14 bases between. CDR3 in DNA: TGCAGTGCTATACCGAGTAGGGGGACAGATACGCAGTATTTT. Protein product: CSAIPSRGTDTQYF.

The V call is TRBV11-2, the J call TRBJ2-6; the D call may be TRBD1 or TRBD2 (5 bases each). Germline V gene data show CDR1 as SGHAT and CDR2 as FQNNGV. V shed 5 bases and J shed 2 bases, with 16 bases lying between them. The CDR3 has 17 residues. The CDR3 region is CASSRGRAGTGANVLTF. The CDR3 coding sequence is TGTGCCAGCAGCCGGGGACGCGCTGGCACTGGGGCCAACGTCCTGACTTTC.

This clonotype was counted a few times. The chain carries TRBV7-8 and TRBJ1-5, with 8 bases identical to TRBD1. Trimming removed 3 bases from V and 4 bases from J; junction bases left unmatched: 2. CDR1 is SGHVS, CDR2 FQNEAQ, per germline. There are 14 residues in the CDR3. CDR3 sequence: CASSLTGANQPQHF. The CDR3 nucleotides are TGTGCCAGCAGCTTGACAGGGGCAAATCAGCCCCAGCATTTT.

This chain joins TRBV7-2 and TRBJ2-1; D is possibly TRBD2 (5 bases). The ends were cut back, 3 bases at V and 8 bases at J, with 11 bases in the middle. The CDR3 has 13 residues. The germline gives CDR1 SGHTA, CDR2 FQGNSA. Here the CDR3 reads CASSLTISHEQFF. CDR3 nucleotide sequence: TGTGCCAGCAGCTTGACTATTTCCCATGAGCAGTTCTTC.

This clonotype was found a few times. CDR3 sequence: CASSSDRTWNTEAFF. For the CDR3, the DNA is TGCGCCAGCAGCTCCGACCGGACCTGGAACACTGAAGCTTTCTTT. This sequence joins TRBV5-1 and TRBJ1-1; D not certain. Deletions cut 3 bases from V and 1 base from J, with 13 bases between. The germline V gene encodes CDR1 SGHRS and CDR2 YFSETQ. The CDR3 consists of 15 residues.

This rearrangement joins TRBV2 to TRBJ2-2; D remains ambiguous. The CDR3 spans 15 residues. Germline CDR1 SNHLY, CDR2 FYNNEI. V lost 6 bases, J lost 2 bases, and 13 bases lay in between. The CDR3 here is CASRAFSENTGELFF. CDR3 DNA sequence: TGTGCCAGCAGAGCCTTTTCGGAAAACACCGGGGAGCTGTTTTTT.

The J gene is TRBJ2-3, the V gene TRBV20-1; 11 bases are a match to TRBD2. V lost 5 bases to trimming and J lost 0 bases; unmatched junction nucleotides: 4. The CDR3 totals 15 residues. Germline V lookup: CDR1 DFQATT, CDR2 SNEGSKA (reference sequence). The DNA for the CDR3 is TGCAGTGCTCCCCGGACTAGCGGGAGCACAGATACGCAGTATTTT. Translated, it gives CSAPRTSGSTDTQYF.

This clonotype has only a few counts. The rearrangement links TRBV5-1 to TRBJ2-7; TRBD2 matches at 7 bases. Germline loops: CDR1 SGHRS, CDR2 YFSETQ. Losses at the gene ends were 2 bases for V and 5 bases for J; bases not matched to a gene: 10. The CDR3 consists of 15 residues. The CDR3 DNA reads TGCGCCAGCAGCTTTTCGCTAGCGGTGCGGGACGAGCAGTACTTC. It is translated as CASSFSLAVRDEQYF.

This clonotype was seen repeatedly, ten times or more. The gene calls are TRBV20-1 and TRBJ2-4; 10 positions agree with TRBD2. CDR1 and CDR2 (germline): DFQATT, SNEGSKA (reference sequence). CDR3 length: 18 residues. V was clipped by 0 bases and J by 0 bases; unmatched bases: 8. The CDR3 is CSARDWTSGELAKNIQYF. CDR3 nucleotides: TGCAGTGCTAGAGATTGGACTAGCGGTGAACTAGCCAAAAACATTCAGTACTTC.

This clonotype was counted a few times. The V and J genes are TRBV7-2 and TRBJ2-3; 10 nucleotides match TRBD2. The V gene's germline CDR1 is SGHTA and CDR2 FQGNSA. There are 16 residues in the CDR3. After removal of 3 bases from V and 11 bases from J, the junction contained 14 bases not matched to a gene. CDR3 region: CASSLTSGPGSVLQYF. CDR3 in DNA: TGTGCCAGCAGCTTGACTAGCGGGCCTGGATCGGTTTTGCAGTATTTT.

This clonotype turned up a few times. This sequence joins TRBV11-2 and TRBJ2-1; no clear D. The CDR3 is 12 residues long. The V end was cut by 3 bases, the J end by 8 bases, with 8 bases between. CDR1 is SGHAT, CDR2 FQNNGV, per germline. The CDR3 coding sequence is TGTGCCAGCAGCTTTTCCAGAGATGAGCAGTTCTTC. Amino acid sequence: CASSFSRDEQFF.

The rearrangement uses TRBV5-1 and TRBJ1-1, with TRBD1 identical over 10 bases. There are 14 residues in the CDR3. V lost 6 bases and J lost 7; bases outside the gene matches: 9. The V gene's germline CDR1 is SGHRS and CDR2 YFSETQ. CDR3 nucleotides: TGCGCCAGCACCACCCAGACAGGGGGCATTGAAGCTTTCTTT. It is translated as CASTTQTGGIEAFF.

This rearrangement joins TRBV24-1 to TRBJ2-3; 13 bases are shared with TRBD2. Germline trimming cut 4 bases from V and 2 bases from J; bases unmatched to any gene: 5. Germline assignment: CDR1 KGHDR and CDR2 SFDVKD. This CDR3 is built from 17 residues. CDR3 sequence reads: CATSEHGTSGTTDTQYF. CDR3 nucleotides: TGTGCCACCAGTGAGCATGGGACTAGCGGGACCACAGATACGCAGTATTTT.

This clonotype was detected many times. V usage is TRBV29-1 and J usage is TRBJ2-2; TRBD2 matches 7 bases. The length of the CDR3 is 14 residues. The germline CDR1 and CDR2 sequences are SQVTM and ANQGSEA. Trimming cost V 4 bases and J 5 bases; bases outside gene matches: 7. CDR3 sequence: CSVGGGSWTGELFF. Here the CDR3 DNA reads TGCAGCGTTGGAGGCGGGAGTTGGACCGGGGAGCTGTTTTTT.

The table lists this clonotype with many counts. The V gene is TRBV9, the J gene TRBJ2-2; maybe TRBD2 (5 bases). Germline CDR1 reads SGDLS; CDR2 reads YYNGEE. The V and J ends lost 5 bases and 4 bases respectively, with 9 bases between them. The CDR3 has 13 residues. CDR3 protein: CASSVGVTGELFF. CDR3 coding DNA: TGTGCCAGCAGTGTCGGGGTCACCGGGGAGCTGTTTTTT.

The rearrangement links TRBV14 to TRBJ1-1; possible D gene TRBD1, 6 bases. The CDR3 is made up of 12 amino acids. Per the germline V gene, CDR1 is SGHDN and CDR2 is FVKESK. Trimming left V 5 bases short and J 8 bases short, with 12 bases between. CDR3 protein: CASSNIQGEAFF. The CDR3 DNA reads TGTGCCAGCAGCAACATACAGGGCGAAGCTTTCTTT. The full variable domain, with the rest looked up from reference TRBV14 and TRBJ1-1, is EAGVTQFPSHSVIEKGQTVTLRCDPISGHDNLYWYRRVMGKEIKFLLHFVKESKQDESGMPNNRFLAERTGGTYSTLKVQPAELEDSGVYFCASSNIQGEAFFGQGTRLTVV.

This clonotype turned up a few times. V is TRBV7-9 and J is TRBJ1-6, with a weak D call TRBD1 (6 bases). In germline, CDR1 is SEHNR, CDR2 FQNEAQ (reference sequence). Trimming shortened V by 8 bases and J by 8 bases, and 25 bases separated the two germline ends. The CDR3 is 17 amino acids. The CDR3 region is CASEQGPSMRLDSPLHF. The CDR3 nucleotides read TGTGCCAGCGAACAGGGCCCATCCATGCGGTTGGATTCACCCCTCCACTTT.

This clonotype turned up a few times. The CDR3 sequence: CASSSTTVTGEKLFF. CDR3 sequence (DNA): TGTGCCAGCAGCTCTACGACCGTAACGGGCGAAAAACTGTTTTTT. The chain links TRBV5-5 to TRBJ1-4; D is ambiguous. The germline CDR1 and CDR2 sequences are SGHKS and YYEKEE (reference sequence). Between the trimmed V and J ends, which lost 3 bases and 8 bases, there was a span of 17 bases. The CDR3 contains 15 residues.